The clone carrying this T cell receptor (beta chain) was observed a handful of times. The target antigen is unknown. CDR3 length: 12 amino acids. The germline V gene has CDR1 SGHDT and CDR2 YYEEEE. V was shortened by 4 bases and J by 2 bases, with 7 bases between the two germline ends. TCRdb reprocessed the 5' RACE reads with MiXCR, giving one entry per CDR3 protein. Of approximately 220,000 distinct CDR3 sequences in the sample, roughly a tenth were seen once. The entry originates in a study of identical twins. Findings of the study overall: Conclusions leaned on cross-sectional statistical analysis and did not track the same donors over time.

The chain employs TRBV5-6 and TRBJ2-7; D gene unclear. This clonotype was obtained from a woman under 30 in good health. Sequencing input: memory (CD45RO+) T cells sorted from blood. CDR3 bases: TGTGCCAGCAGCGTTGTTACCTACGAGCAGTACTTC. It translates to CASSVVTYEQYF.